This T cell receptor beta chain comes out of a study of shared clonotypes between healthy human individuals. Study-wide points: Since donors were few, the genetic and exposure-history diversity represented was limited.

A note on this clone: What it binds is unknown.

An assay was performed, and its level was deep. Method: immunoSEQ multiplex PCR; TCRdb's copy keeps in-frame clones and lacks some. Here the sample spans 950,000 to 1,200,000 clones, around three quarters being singletons. The CDR3 contains 16 residues. Trimming left V 0 bases short and J 0 bases short, with 12 bases between. Germline V CDR1 and CDR2: MNHNS, SASEGT. Specimen: memory CD4+ T cells from PBMCs. The subset was: CD45RA-negative fraction. The chain recombines TRBV6-1 with TRBJ2-7; D unresolved. The clonotype was recovered from a man aged 18 to 30 in good health. Some clones in this sample may be carry-over from other donors' samples. The CDR3: CASSEALFPASYEQYF. The DNA for the CDR3 is TGTGCCAGCAGTGAAGCGCTGTTTCCTGCCTCCTACGAGCAGTACTTC.